This passage covers 27 T cell receptor beta chains from one sample sequenced in a study of CXCR3-negative and CXCR3-positive naive CD8 T cells. These TCRs are of unknown antigen specificity. In preparing the TRB cDNA libraries, 5' RACE with UMI labels was used. TCRdb re-called the 5' RACE reads and gives one entry per CDR3 protein, without DNA. The sample totals around 120,000 distinct CDR3 sequences. General study findings and limits: For CXCR3-positive naive cells, TRB CDR3s were more hydrophobic than those of CXCR3-negative naive cells.

Input material: naive CXCR3+ CD8+ T cells from blood. Subset reported: CD45RO-CCR7+CD27+CD95- naive CD8+ T cells expressing CXCR3 (TNR3+). The receptors shown here come from a human donor in good health. Some clones in this sample may be carry-over from other donors' samples.

This chain connects TRBV4-3 to TRBJ2-7. The CDR3 extends over 15 amino acids. Germline V gene sequence: CDR1 LGHNA, CDR2 YSLEER. The chain's CDR3 is CASSQEGGVGYEQYF.

The V and J genes are TRBV5-1 and TRBJ2-1; TCRdb returns TRBD2, unconfirmable since there is no DNA. CDR1 and CDR2 (germline): SGHRS, YFSETQ. The length of the CDR3 is 17 residues. This CDR3 reads CASSLPLTPGMENEQFF.

V usage is TRBV2 and J usage is TRBJ2-1. The CDR3 sequence is 15 residues long. Germline assignment: CDR1 SNHLY and CDR2 FYNNEI. CDR3 protein: CASMRGSLDYNEQFF.

This chain uses TRBV12-3 or TRBV12-4 with TRBJ1-2; TCRdb reports TRBD1, a call that lacks DNA to check it against. The CDR3 is made up of 14 amino acids. Here the CDR3 reads CASSLTGHPGGYTF.

This CDR3 reads CSARVGAEAFF. This sequence joins TRBV29-1 and TRBJ1-1; TCRdb reports TRBD1, a call that lacks DNA to check it against. The germline CDR1 and CDR2 sequences are SQVTM and ANQGSEA. The CDR3 loop spans 11 amino acids.

The V call is TRBV7-9, the J call TRBJ1-2. CDR1 SEHNR and CDR2 FQNEAQ come from the germline V gene (reference sequence). This CDR3 spans 15 amino acids. The CDR3 spells CASSLAADFHYGYTF.

The chain uses TRBV5-6 and TRBJ2-7. CDR3 length equals 12 residues. The germline V gene has CDR1 SGHDT and CDR2 YYEEEE. This CDR3 reads CASSLSGSEQYF.

This chain links TRBV29-1 with TRBJ2-1; as DNA is missing, the TRBD2 call by TCRdb cannot be tested. This CDR3 is 16 amino acids long. The germline gives CDR1 SQVTM, CDR2 ANQGSEA. CDR3 residues: CSVELARVSIYNEQFF.

V gene TRBV28 combines with J gene TRBJ2-7; checking the TCRdb D call of TRBD1 is not possible without DNA. CDR3 size: 15 residues. CDR1 is MDHEN and CDR2 is SYDVKM in the germline V gene. CDR3: CASSLTDRALVEQYF.

CDR3 sequence: CASSYRLDSNNEQFF. The rearrangement joins TRBV6-6 to TRBJ2-1; checking the TCRdb D call of TRBD1 is not possible without DNA. The germline CDR1 and CDR2 sequences are MNHNY and SVGAGI (reference sequence). The CDR3 consists of 15 residues.

This chain uses TRBV20-1 with TRBJ1-1. The CDR3 has 14 residues. The germline CDR1 and CDR2 sequences are DFQATT and SNEGSKA (reference sequence). CDR3 sequence reads: CSARNSDLRIEAFF.

The rearrangement links TRBV6-5 to TRBJ2-1; lacking DNA, the TRBD1 call made by TCRdb goes unchecked. The CDR3 sequence is 16 residues long. CDR1 and CDR2 from the germline V gene are MNHEY and SVGAGI. This CDR3 reads CASSYSLDRGYNEQFF.

The genes are TRBV30 and TRBJ2-1; TCRdb selects TRBD2, and the lack of DNA leaves this call unchecked. The CDR3 length is 13 residues. CDR1 and CDR2 (germline): GTSNPN, SVGIG (reference sequence). This CDR3 reads CAWTSGGPDEQFF. The whole variable domain, filled in from reference TRBV30 and TRBJ2-1, reads SQTIHQWPATLVQPVGSPLSLECTVEGTSNPNLYWYRQAAGRGLQLLFYSVGIGQISSEVPQNLSASRPQDRQFILSSKKLLLSDSGFYLCAWTSGGPDEQFFGPGTRLTVL.

V gene TRBV6-5 combines with J gene TRBJ2-7; the TRBD1 assignment by TCRdb is unverifiable without DNA. The CDR3 covers 16 residues. Germline CDR1 reads MNHEY; CDR2 reads SVGAGI. The CDR3 sequence: CASRHRRDRGPGEQYF.

The J gene is TRBJ1-5, the V gene TRBV5-8; the D gene TCRdb calls, TRBD1, cannot be checked with no DNA. This CDR3 has 15 amino acids. Germline loops: CDR1 SGHTS, CDR2 YDEGEE. CDR3 loop: CASSLGTGYPQPQHF. Based on the CDR3 plus reference TRBV5-8 and TRBJ1-5, the full variable domain is EAGVTQSPTHLIKTRGQQATLRCSPISGHTSVYWYQQALGLGLQFLLWYDEGEERNRGNFPPRFSGRQFPNYSSELNVNALELEDSALYLCASSLGTGYPQPQHFGDGTRLSIL.

V is TRBV6-2 or TRBV6-3 and J is TRBJ2-5; the D call from TCRdb, TRBD2, cannot be confirmed without DNA. The CDR3 runs to 15 residues. In germline, CDR1 is MNHEY, CDR2 SVGEGT. The CDR3 sequence is CASSLGLAVQETQYF.

The chain recombines TRBV5-1 with TRBJ2-7; as DNA is missing, the TRBD2 call by TCRdb cannot be tested. Germline loops: CDR1 SGHRS, CDR2 YFSETQ. The CDR3 extends over 14 amino acids. This CDR3 reads CASSLEGLADEQYF.

This chain uses TRBV6-6 with TRBJ2-5; TCRdb proposes TRBD2, but this gene call is untestable without DNA. Germline V gives CDR1 MNHNY, CDR2 SVGAGI (reference sequence). CDR3 size: 15 residues. The CDR3 is CASSRTSGEKETQYF.

The rearrangement uses TRBV21-1 and TRBJ1-6. TRBV21-1 is described as a pseudogene. The CDR3 sequence is 17 residues long. CDR3 in amino acids: CASSKAQASSYNSPLHF.

The rearrangement links TRBV29-1 to TRBJ1-1; the D gene TCRdb calls, TRBD1, cannot be checked with no DNA. This CDR3 spans 13 amino acids. Germline CDR1 is SQVTM and CDR2 is ANQGSEA. CDR3 loop: CSPIPGTGTEAFF.

The chain carries TRBV7-9 and TRBJ1-1. The germline gives CDR1 SEHNR, CDR2 FQNEAQ (reference sequence). This CDR3 is built from 13 residues. CDR3 sequence: CASSFPLNTEAFF.

CDR3 residues: CASSSQGAPQYF. J is TRBJ2-3 and V is TRBV5-6; without DNA, the TCRdb call of TRBD1 cannot be checked. The germline V gene has CDR1 SGHDT and CDR2 YYEEEE. The CDR3 spans 12 residues.

The chain recombines TRBV12-3 or TRBV12-4 with TRBJ1-2; TCRdb calls TRBD1, which cannot be checked without DNA. The CDR3 covers 14 residues. The CDR3 is CASSFSDRGEGYTF.

V and J are TRBV27 and TRBJ2-7; TCRdb calls TRBD1, which cannot be checked without DNA. The CDR3 runs to 13 residues. Looked up from germline, CDR1 is MNHEY and CDR2 is SMNVEV (reference sequence). CDR3 residues: CASSPRTVWEQYF.

CDR3 sequence: CASSYRDWNTGELFF. This chain joins TRBV14 and TRBJ2-2; the D call from TCRdb, TRBD2, cannot be confirmed without DNA. Per the germline V gene, CDR1 is SGHDN and CDR2 is FVKESK. The length of the CDR3 is 15 residues.

The genes are TRBV6-5 and TRBJ2-1. The CDR3 extends over 13 amino acids. Germline assignment: CDR1 MNHEY and CDR2 SVGAGI. The CDR3: CASSFAEVDEQFF.

J is TRBJ2-7 and V is TRBV6-5; absent DNA, TCRdb's TRBD1 call cannot be checked. The CDR3 has 16 amino acids. The V gene's germline CDR1 is MNHEY and CDR2 SVGAGI. CDR3 sequence: CASSGTQTGGQYEQYF.